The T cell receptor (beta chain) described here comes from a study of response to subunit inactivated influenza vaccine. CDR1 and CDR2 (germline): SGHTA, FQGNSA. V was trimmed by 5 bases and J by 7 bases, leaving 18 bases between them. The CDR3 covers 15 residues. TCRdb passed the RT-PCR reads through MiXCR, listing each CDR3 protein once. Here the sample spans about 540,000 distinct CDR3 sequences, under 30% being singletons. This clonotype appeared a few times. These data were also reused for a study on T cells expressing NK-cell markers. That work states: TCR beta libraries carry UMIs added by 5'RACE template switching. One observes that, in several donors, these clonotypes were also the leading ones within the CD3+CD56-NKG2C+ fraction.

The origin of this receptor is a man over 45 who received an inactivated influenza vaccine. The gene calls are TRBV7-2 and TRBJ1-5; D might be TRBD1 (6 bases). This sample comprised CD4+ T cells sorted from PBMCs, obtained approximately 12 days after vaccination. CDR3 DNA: TGTGCCAGCAGCCTGGTGGAGGGGGGCTGGCAGCCCCAGCATTTT. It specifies CASSLVEGGWQPQHF.